This TCR beta chain is from a study of cytomegalovirus exposure and HLA in healthy donors. Study-wide findings and caveats: Analysis was performed later, and it showed HLA-associated TCR beta chains to be more clonally expanded than equally common others.

Germline CDR1 is SEHNR and CDR2 is FQNEAQ (reference sequence). The CDR3 is 15 residues long. The germline V and J ends were trimmed by 8 bases and 1 base, with 15 bases remaining between them. As for this clone: Its antigen is as yet unknown.

The PCR was carried out with 60 Vbeta primers and 13 Jbeta primers. Some clones are missing from TCRdb's copy, which holds only in-frame ones; the method was immunoSEQ multiplex PCR. The sample has 90,000 to 120,000 clones; 75% to 85% are singletons. Specimen: PBMCs. The source is a woman aged 50 to 60 in good health and CMV-seropositive. The V gene is TRBV7-9, the J gene TRBJ2-1; tentative D call: TRBD2 (5 bases). CDR3 coding DNA: TGTGCCAGCCCCTCTCCCCGGACTTCCTACAATGAGCAGTTCTTC. Amino acid sequence: CASPSPRTSYNEQFF.